A selection of T cell receptor beta chains follows, all from one sample in a study of chemoradiotherapy in HPV16-positive cancers. Libraries were prepared by immunoSEQ multiplex PCR; TCRdb keeps only in-frame clonotypes and omits some of them. This table has 4,000 to 6,000 clones, about 91% appearing once. Specimen: tumor tissue, collected from a patient who underwent chemoradiotherapy. The receptor source for this set is a human donor with HPV-associated anogenital cancer. Both conserved end residues are part of each CDR3. D genes are given only for firm matches. Clone size appears in some rows only: once, few, many, or a class for an expanded clone.

len: 14; abundance: NA; j_gene: TRBJ2-7; v_gene: TRBV10-1; d_gene: TRBD1; CDR3aa: CASSAGTVIYEQYF; CDR3nt: TGCGCCAGCAGTGCCGGGACAGTCATCTACGAGCAGTACTTC
len: 13; abundance: NA; j_gene: TRBJ1-5; v_gene: TRBV19; d_gene: NA; CDR3aa: CAASGRGNQPQHF; CDR3nt: TGTGCTGCTTCGGGGCGAGGCAATCAGCCCCAGCATTTT
len: 15; abundance: NA; j_gene: TRBJ2-3; v_gene: TRBV11-2; d_gene: TRBD2; CDR3aa: CASSPLAGARDTQYF; CDR3nt: TGTGCCAGCAGCCCCCTAGCGGGGGCTCGAGATACGCAGTATTTT
len: 15; abundance: NA; j_gene: TRBJ2-3; v_gene: TRBV9; d_gene: NA; CDR3aa: CASSVEIAGADTQYF; CDR3nt: TGTGCCAGCAGCGTAGAGATAGCCGGCGCAGATACGCAGTATTTT
len: 16; abundance: NA; j_gene: TRBJ2-2; v_gene: TRBV9; d_gene: TRBD2; CDR3aa: CASTRTSGSGAGELFF; CDR3nt: TGTGCCAGCACCCGGACTAGCGGGAGTGGGGCCGGGGAGCTGTTTTTT
len: 15; abundance: NA; j_gene: TRBJ2-5; v_gene: TRBV5-4; d_gene: NA; CDR3aa: CASSLLGSYKETQYF; CDR3nt: TGTGCCAGCAGCCTCCTGGGGAGCTATAAAGAGACCCAGTACTTC
len: 17; abundance: NA; j_gene: TRBJ2-5; v_gene: TRBV5-1; d_gene: TRBD1; CDR3aa: CASSLGQGVLRQETQYF; CDR3nt: TGCGCCAGCAGCTTGGGACAGGGGGTTTTGAGGCAAGAGACCCAGTACTTC
len: 17; abundance: NA; j_gene: TRBJ1-2; v_gene: TRBV27; d_gene: NA; CDR3aa: CASSLSADRHLNYGYTF; CDR3nt: TGTGCCAGCAGTTTATCCGCCGACCGGCACCTCAACTATGGCTACACCTTC
len: 15; abundance: few; j_gene: TRBJ2-7; v_gene: TRBV14; d_gene: NA; CDR3aa: CASSQLGNGGREQYF; CDR3nt: TGTGCCAGCAGCCAACTAGGGAATGGGGGGCGCGAGCAGTACTTC
len: 14; abundance: NA; j_gene: TRBJ2-7; v_gene: TRBV11-2; d_gene: NA; CDR3aa: CASSLSPRSYEQYF; CDR3nt: TGTGCCAGCAGCTTATCCCCCCGGAGCTACGAGCAGTACTTC
len: 14; abundance: NA; j_gene: TRBJ1-1; v_gene: TRBV5-6; d_gene: NA; CDR3aa: CASSLAQVNTEAFF; CDR3nt: TGTGCCAGCAGCTTGGCTCAGGTGAACACTGAAGCTTTCTTT
len: 13; abundance: once; j_gene: TRBJ2-2; v_gene: TRBV19; d_gene: NA; CDR3aa: CATSQGDRGELFF; CDR3nt: TGTGCCACCAGCCAGGGTGATAGGGGGGAGCTGTTTTTT
len: 15; abundance: NA; j_gene: TRBJ1-6; v_gene: TRBV19; d_gene: NA; CDR3aa: CASSIQGSASSPLHF; CDR3nt: TGTGCCAGTAGTATCCAAGGGTCGGCTTCTTCACCCCTCCACTTT
len: 17; abundance: few; j_gene: TRBJ1-4; v_gene: TRBV27; d_gene: TRBD1; CDR3aa: CASRNSGTGGRGEKLFF; CDR3nt: TGTGCCAGCAGAAACTCCGGGACAGGAGGTCGCGGGGAAAAACTGTTTTTT
len: 13; abundance: once; j_gene: TRBJ2-6; v_gene: TRBV27; d_gene: TRBD1; CDR3aa: CAAWDRGTNVLTF; CDR3nt: TGTGCCGCCTGGGACAGGGGGACCAACGTCCTGACTTTC
len: 17; abundance: once; j_gene: TRBJ1-2; v_gene: TRBV6-1; d_gene: TRBD1; CDR3aa: CASSELGTGGTNYGYTF; CDR3nt: TGTGCCAGCAGTGAACTGGGGACAGGGGGCACTAACTATGGCTACACCTTC
len: 14; abundance: NA; j_gene: TRBJ2-7; v_gene: TRBV11-2; d_gene: NA; CDR3aa: CASSLELSSYEQYF; CDR3nt: TGTGCCAGCAGCTTGGAGCTGAGCTCCTACGAGCAGTACTTC
len: 14; abundance: NA; j_gene: TRBJ2-7; v_gene: TRBV6-6; d_gene: TRBD2; CDR3aa: CASSRASGTYEQYF; CDR3nt: TGTGCCAGCAGTCGGGCTAGCGGGACCTACGAGCAGTACTTC
len: 13; abundance: NA; j_gene: TRBJ2-1; v_gene: TRBV27; d_gene: NA; CDR3aa: CASSSPNINEQFF; CDR3nt: TGTGCCAGCAGTAGCCCAAATATCAATGAGCAGTTCTTC
len: 14; abundance: NA; j_gene: TRBJ2-7; v_gene: TRBV19; d_gene: NA; CDR3aa: CASSPQGSSYEQYF; CDR3nt: TGTGCCAGTAGTCCCCAGGGGAGCTCCTACGAGCAGTACTTC
len: 15; abundance: NA; j_gene: TRBJ1-1; v_gene: TRBV30; d_gene: TRBD1; CDR3aa: CAWSRGQRPITEAFF; CDR3nt: TGTGCCTGGAGTAGGGGACAGAGACCCATCACTGAAGCTTTCTTT
len: 17; abundance: once; j_gene: TRBJ1-6; v_gene: TRBV7-9; d_gene: TRBD1; CDR3aa: CASSFGQGGMGNSPLHF; CDR3nt: TGTGCCAGCAGCTTCGGACAGGGAGGAATGGGTAATTCACCCCTCCACTTT
len: 15; abundance: NA; j_gene: TRBJ2-1; v_gene: TRBV29-1; d_gene: TRBD1; CDR3aa: CSVTKTGQGDNEQFF; CDR3nt: TGCAGCGTCACTAAGACAGGGCAGGGGGACAATGAGCAGTTCTTC
len: 15; abundance: NA; j_gene: TRBJ2-1; v_gene: TRBV7-2; d_gene: NA; CDR3aa: CASSPGTDTYNEQFF; CDR3nt: TGTGCCAGCAGTCCCGGGACCGATACCTACAATGAGCAGTTCTTC
len: 13; abundance: few; j_gene: TRBJ1-5; v_gene: TRBV11-2; d_gene: TRBD1; CDR3aa: CASSHGQEQPQHF; CDR3nt: TGTGCCAGCAGCCACGGACAGGAGCAGCCCCAGCATTTT
len: 15; abundance: NA; j_gene: TRBJ2-2; v_gene: TRBV2; d_gene: NA; CDR3aa: CASSELLSNTGELFF; CDR3nt: TGTGCCAGCAGTGAACTCCTTTCTAACACCGGGGAGCTGTTTTTT
len: 15; abundance: NA; j_gene: TRBJ1-5; v_gene: TRBV19; d_gene: TRBD1; CDR3aa: CASSPRGQGGQPQHF; CDR3nt: TGTGCCAGTAGTCCTAGGGGGCAGGGAGGTCAGCCCCAGCATTTT
len: 13; abundance: NA; j_gene: TRBJ1-2; v_gene: TRBV6-1; d_gene: TRBD1; CDR3aa: CASSGDRRGDYTF; CDR3nt: TGTGCCAGCAGTGGGGACAGGAGGGGGGACTACACCTTC
len: 15; abundance: NA; j_gene: TRBJ1-2; v_gene: TRBV7-9; d_gene: NA; CDR3aa: CASSPQSGGQEGYTF; CDR3nt: TGTGCCAGCAGCCCCCAAAGCGGGGGGCAGGAAGGCTACACCTTC
len: 16; abundance: once; j_gene: TRBJ1-1; v_gene: TRBV5-4; d_gene: TRBD1; CDR3aa: CASSSLQGFANTEAFF; CDR3nt: TGTGCCAGCAGCTCCCTACAGGGGTTTGCGAACACTGAAGCTTTCTTT
len: 13; abundance: few; j_gene: TRBJ2-7; v_gene: TRBV6-1; d_gene: TRBD1; CDR3aa: CASDLQGFYEQYF; CDR3nt: TGTGCCAGCGACCTACAGGGGTTTTACGAGCAGTACTTC
len: 14; abundance: NA; j_gene: TRBJ2-7; v_gene: TRBV6-5; d_gene: NA; CDR3aa: CASSKQGVSYEQYF; CDR3nt: TGTGCCAGCAGTAAGCAGGGAGTTAGCTACGAGCAGTACTTC
len: 14; abundance: once; j_gene: TRBJ2-7; v_gene: TRBV29-1; d_gene: TRBD2; CDR3aa: CSVTIAGPPYEQYF; CDR3nt: TGCAGCGTAACTATAGCGGGACCCCCCTACGAGCAGTACTTC
len: 11; abundance: NA; j_gene: TRBJ1-1; v_gene: TRBV20-1; d_gene: TRBD1; CDR3aa: CSARRTGKAFF; CDR3nt: TGCAGTGCTAGAAGGACAGGGAAGGCTTTCTTT
len: 14; abundance: NA; j_gene: TRBJ1-1; v_gene: TRBV7-9; d_gene: NA; CDR3aa: CASSYDTGNTEAFF; CDR3nt: TGTGCCAGCAGCTACGATACAGGGAACACTGAAGCTTTCTTT
len: 15; abundance: NA; j_gene: TRBJ2-7; v_gene: TRBV6-5; d_gene: NA; CDR3aa: CASSYYRPGMYEQYF; CDR3nt: TGTGCCAGCAGTTACTACCGGCCGGGCATGTACGAGCAGTACTTC
len: 11; abundance: NA; j_gene: TRBJ2-3; v_gene: TRBV5-1; d_gene: NA; CDR3aa: CASSVSYTQYF; CDR3nt: TGCGCCAGCAGCGTAAGTTATACGCAGTATTTT
len: 16; abundance: NA; j_gene: TRBJ2-1; v_gene: TRBV7-9; d_gene: TRBD1; CDR3aa: CASSLSNGQGYNEQFF; CDR3nt: TGTGCCAGCAGCTTAAGTAATGGACAGGGGTACAATGAGCAGTTCTTC
len: 15; abundance: NA; j_gene: TRBJ2-2; v_gene: TRBV14; d_gene: NA; CDR3aa: CASSQAARSTGELFF; CDR3nt: TGTGCCAGCAGCCAAGCGGCCAGGAGCACCGGGGAGCTGTTTTTT
len: 16; abundance: once; j_gene: TRBJ2-2; v_gene: TRBV19; d_gene: TRBD2; CDR3aa: CASTKRWEGNTGELFF; CDR3nt: TGTGCCAGTACTAAACGGTGGGAGGGGAATACCGGGGAGCTGTTTTTT